This TCR beta chain was recovered during a study of T cell repertoires in MIS-A myocarditis (dated by TCRdb to between 2021 and 2024). Amplification of TCRbeta CDR3 regions relied on the immunoSEQ bias-controlled multiplex PCR, followed by high-throughput sequencing. Per the authors' processing: CDR3 sequences were collapsed and filtered with the immunoSEQ vendor pipeline, and the abundance and frequency of each unique TCRbeta CDR3 were thereby quantified. Dominant CDR3 amino acid sequences were clustered with SARS-CoV-2-specific ImmuneCODE TCRbeta sequences by CD-HIT at a 90% global sequence identity threshold. Clones at frequencies from 0.1 to 1 were categorized as hyperexpanded, and clones at frequencies from 0.01 to 0.1 were categorized as large. CDR3 amino acid sequences and V and J gene assignments of dominant clones were confirmed with MiXCR. The R stringdist package was used to calculate Levenshtein distances between the patient clonotypes and the ImmuneCODE hits. TCRdb limited this immuneACCESS table to in-frame rearrangements with V and J called. A share of clones is missing; checked studies link under half to unresolved V genes, and the rest is unexplained. The DNA gave D and trimming, while V, J and clone size come from that table. The sample profile shows around 10,000 clones; around 89% of them were found once. The ten most abundant clones make up around 2% of the sample.

The QIAamp DNA FFPE kit was used to extract genomic DNA from formalin-fixed paraffin-embedded autopsy tissue. The germline V gene (reference sequence) sets CDR1 to LNHNV and CDR2 to YYDKDF. Trimmed from V: 7 bases; trimmed from J: 5 bases; junction bases lacking a gene match: 11. The CDR3 goes from the cysteine to the phenylalanine over 15 residues. The DNA shown is the 45-base CDR3, in frame from base 1. Only one count was recorded for this clone. Its antigen is currently not known. Per-base quality was not reported, and no clone a single base away is much larger than it. The sequenced sample was thoracic lymph node tissue obtained at autopsy. The rearranged chain carries TRBV15 and TRBJ1-2; TRBD1 agrees with 9 junctional bases. This sequence originates from a man between 18 and 35 years old with fulminant myocarditis from multisystem inflammatory syndrome in adults (MIS-A) after COVID-19. The CDR3 loop reads CATTRTGTGKYGYTF. The bases read TGTGCCACCACACGAACCGGGACAGGGAAATATGGCTACACCTTC.